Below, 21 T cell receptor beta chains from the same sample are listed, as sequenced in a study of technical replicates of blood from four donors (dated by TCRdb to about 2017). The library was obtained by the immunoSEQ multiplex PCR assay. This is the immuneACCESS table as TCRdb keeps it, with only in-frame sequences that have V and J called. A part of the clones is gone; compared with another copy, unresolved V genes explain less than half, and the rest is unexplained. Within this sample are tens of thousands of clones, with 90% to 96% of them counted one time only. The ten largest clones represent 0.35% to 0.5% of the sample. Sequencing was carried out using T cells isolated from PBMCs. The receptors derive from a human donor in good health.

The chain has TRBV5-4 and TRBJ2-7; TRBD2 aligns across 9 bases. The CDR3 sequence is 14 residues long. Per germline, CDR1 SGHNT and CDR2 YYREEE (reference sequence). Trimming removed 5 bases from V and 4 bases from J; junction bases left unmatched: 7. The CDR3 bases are TGTGCCAGCAGAAGCGGGAGGTCCTCTTACGAGCAGTACTTC. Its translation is CASRSGRSSYEQYF.

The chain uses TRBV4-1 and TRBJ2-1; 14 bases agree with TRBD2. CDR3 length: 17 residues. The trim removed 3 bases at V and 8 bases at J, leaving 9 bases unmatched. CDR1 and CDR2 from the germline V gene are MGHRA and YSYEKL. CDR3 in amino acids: CASSHGTSGSRGHEQFF. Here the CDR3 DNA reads TGCGCCAGCAGCCACGGGACTAGCGGGAGTAGGGGCCATGAGCAGTTCTTC.

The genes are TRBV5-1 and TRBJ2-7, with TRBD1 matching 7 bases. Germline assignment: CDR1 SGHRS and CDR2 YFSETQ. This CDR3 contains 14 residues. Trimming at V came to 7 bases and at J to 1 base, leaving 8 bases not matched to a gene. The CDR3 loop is CASGSPGQSYEQYF. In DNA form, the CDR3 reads TGCGCCAGCGGGTCCCCGGGACAGTCCTACGAGCAGTACTTC. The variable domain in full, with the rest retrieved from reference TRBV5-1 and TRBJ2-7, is KAGVTQTPRYLIKTRGQQVTLSCSPISGHRSVSWYQQTPGQGLQFLFEYFSETQRNKGNFPGRFSGRQFSNSRSEMNVSTLELGDSALYLCASGSPGQSYEQYFGPGTRLTVT.

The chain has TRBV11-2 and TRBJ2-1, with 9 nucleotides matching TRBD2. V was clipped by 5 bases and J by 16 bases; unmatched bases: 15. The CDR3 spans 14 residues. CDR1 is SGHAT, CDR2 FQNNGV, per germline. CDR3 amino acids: CASSLGTSKRSEFF. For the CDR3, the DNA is TGTGCCAGCAGCCTCGGGACTAGCAAACGCTCGGAATTCTTC.

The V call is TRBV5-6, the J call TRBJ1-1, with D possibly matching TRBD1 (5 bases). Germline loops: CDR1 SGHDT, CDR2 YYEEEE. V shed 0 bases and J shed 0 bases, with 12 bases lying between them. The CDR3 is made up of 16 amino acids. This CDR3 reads CASSLGPGPLNTEAFF. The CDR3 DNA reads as TGTGCCAGCAGCTTGGGCCCAGGGCCACTGAACACTGAAGCTTTCTTT. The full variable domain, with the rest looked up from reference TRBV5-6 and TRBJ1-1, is DAGVTQSPTHLIKTRGQQVTLRCSPKSGHDTVSWYQQALGQGPQFIFQYYEEEERQRGNFPDRFSGHQFPNYSSELNVNALLLGDSALYLCASSLGPGPLNTEAFFGQGTRLTVV.

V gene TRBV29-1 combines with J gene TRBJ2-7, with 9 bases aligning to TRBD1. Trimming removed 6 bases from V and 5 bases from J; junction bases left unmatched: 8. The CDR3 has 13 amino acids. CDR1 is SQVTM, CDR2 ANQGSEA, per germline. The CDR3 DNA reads TGCAGCGTCCCTGGACAGGGGTTACACGAGCAGTACTTC. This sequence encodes CSVPGQGLHEQYF.

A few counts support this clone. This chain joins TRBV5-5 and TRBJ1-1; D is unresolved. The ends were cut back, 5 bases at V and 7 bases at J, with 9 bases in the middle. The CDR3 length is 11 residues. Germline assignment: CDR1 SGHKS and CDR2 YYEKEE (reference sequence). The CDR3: CASSQGLEAFF. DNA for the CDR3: TGTGCCAGCAGTCAAGGACTTGAAGCTTTCTTT.

The CDR3 bases are TGTGCCAGCAGCAGACAGGGGGAGAACACCGGGGAGCTGTTTTTT. As protein: CASSRQGENTGELFF. The V and J genes are TRBV11-3 and TRBJ2-2, with TRBD1 matching 9 bases. V was pared by 5 bases and J by 1 base, with 2 bases of the junction left unmatched. CDR3 length: 15 amino acids. Germline V gene data show CDR1 as SGHNT and CDR2 as YENEEA. Full variable domain (rest looked up from reference TRBV11-3 and TRBJ2-2): EAGVVQSPRYKIIEKKQPVAFWCNPISGHNTLYWYLQNLGQGPELLIRYENEEAVDDSQLPKDRFSAERLKGVDSTLKIQPAELGDSAVYLCASSRQGENTGELFFGEGSRLTVL.

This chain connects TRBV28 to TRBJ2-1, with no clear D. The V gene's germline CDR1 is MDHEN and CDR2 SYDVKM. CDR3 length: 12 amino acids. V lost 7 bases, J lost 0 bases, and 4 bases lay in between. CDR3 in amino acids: CASNLSYNEQFF. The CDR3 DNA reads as TGTGCCAGCAATCTCTCCTACAATGAGCAGTTCTTC.

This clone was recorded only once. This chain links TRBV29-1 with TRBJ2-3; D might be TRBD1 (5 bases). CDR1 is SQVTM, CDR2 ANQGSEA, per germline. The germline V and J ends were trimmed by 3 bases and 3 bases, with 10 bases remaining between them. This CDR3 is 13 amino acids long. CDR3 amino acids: CSVDREGTDTQYF. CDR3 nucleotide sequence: TGCAGCGTTGACAGGGAAGGGACAGATACGCAGTATTTT.

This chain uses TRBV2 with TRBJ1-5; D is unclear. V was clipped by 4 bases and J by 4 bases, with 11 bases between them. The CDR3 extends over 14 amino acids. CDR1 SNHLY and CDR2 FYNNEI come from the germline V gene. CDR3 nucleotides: TGTGCCAGCAGTGTAACGTCAGGAAATCAGCCCCAGCATTTT. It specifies CASSVTSGNQPQHF. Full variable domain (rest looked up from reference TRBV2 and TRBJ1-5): EPEVTQTPSHQVTQMGQEVILRCVPISNHLYFYWYRQILGQKVEFLVSFYNNEISEKSEIFDDQFSVERPDGSNFTLKIRSTKLEDSAMYFCASSVTSGNQPQHFGDGTRLSIL.

In nucleotides, the CDR3 is TGTGCCAGCAGCGCAGGAGGGACTAGGCCGCAAGAGACCCAGTACTTC. It translates to CASSAGGTRPQETQYF. This chain links TRBV9 with TRBJ2-5; 8 bases are shared with TRBD2. V gave up 3 bases and J gave up 2 bases; unmatched junction bases: 9. CDR1 and CDR2 from the germline V gene are SGDLS and YYNGEE. The CDR3 is 16 amino acids.

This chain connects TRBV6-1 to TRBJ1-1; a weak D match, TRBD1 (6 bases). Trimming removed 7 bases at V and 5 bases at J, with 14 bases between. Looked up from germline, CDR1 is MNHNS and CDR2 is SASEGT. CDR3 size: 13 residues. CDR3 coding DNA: TGTGCCAGCAACAGAGAAGGGGGAACTGAAGCTTTCTTT. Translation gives CASNREGGTEAFF.

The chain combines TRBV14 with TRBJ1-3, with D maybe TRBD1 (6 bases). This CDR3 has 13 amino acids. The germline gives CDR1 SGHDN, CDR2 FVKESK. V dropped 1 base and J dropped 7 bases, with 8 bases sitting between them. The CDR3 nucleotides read TGTGCCAGCAGCCAAGGGACAGCGAACACCATATATTTT. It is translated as CASSQGTANTIYF.

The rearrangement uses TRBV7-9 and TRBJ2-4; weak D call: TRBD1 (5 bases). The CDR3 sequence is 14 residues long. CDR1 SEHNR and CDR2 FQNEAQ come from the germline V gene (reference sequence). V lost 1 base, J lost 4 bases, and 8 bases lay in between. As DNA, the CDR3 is TGTGCCAGCAGCTTAGGGGCAGGGAAAAACATTCAGTACTTC. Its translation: CASSLGAGKNIQYF.

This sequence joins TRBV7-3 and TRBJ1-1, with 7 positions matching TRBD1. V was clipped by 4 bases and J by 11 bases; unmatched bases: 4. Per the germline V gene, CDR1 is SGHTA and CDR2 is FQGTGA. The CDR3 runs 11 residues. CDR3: CASSYRGWAFF. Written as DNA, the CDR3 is TGTGCCAGCAGCTACAGGGGTTGGGCTTTCTTT.

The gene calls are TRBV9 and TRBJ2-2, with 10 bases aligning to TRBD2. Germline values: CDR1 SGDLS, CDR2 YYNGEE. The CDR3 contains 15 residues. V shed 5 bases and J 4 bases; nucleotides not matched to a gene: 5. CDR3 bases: TGTGCCAGCAGAGAGCGGGAGGGTATCACCGGGGAGCTGTTTTTT. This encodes CASREREGITGELFF.

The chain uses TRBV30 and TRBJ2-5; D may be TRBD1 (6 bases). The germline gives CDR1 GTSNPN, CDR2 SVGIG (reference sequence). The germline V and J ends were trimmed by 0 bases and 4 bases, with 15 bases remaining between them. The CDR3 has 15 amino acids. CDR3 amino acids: CAWSVPQGPGETQYF. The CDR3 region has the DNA TGTGCCTGGAGTGTACCCCAGGGGCCGGGAGAGACCCAGTACTTC. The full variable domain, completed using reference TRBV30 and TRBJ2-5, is SQTIHQWPATLVQPVGSPLSLECTVEGTSNPNLYWYRQAAGRGLQLLFYSVGIGQISSEVPQNLSASRPQDRQFILSSKKLLLSDSGFYLCAWSVPQGPGETQYFGPGTRLLVL.

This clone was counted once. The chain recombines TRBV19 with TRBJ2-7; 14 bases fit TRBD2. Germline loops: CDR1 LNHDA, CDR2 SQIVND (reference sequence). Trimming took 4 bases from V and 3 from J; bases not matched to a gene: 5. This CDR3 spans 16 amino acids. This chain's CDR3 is CASSTLGTSGSYEQYF. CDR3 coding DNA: TGTGCCAGTAGTACCCTTGGGACTAGCGGGAGCTACGAGCAGTACTTC.

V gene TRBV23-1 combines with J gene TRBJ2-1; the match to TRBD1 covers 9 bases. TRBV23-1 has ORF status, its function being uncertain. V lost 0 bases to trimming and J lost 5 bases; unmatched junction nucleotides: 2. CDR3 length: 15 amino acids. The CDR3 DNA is TGCGCCAGCAGTCAATCTAGGGACAGGGACAATGAGCAGTTCTTC. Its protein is CASSQSRDRDNEQFF.

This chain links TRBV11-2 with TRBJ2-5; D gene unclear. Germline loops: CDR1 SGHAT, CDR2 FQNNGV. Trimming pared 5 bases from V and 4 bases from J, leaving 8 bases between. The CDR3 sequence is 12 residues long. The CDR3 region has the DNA TGTGCCAGCAGCCAACCCGGAGAGACCCAGTACTTC. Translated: CASSQPGETQYF.